This TCR beta chain was profiled in a study of control samples from healthy donors and cancer patients. Only in-frame clones appear in the TCRdb table, and some are missing; sequencing was by immunoSEQ multiplex PCR. The sample lists fewer than 85,000 clones, approximately 94% seen once, with roughly 3% in the top ten. This clone came up once. The V and J ends lost 4 bases and 7 bases, in that order; junction bases with no gene match: 11. CDR3 length: 16 residues. CDR1 and CDR2 (germline): SGHTA, FQGNSA. The chain combines TRBV7-2 with TRBJ2-1, with TRBD2 matching over 9 bases. This receptor was taken from a woman in her twenties or thirties in good health. The sequenced sample was blood. As DNA, the CDR3 is TGTGCCAGCAGCTCGCTTCTAGCGGGGCGGCTGAATGAGCAGTTCTTC. Protein: CASSSLLAGRLNEQFF.